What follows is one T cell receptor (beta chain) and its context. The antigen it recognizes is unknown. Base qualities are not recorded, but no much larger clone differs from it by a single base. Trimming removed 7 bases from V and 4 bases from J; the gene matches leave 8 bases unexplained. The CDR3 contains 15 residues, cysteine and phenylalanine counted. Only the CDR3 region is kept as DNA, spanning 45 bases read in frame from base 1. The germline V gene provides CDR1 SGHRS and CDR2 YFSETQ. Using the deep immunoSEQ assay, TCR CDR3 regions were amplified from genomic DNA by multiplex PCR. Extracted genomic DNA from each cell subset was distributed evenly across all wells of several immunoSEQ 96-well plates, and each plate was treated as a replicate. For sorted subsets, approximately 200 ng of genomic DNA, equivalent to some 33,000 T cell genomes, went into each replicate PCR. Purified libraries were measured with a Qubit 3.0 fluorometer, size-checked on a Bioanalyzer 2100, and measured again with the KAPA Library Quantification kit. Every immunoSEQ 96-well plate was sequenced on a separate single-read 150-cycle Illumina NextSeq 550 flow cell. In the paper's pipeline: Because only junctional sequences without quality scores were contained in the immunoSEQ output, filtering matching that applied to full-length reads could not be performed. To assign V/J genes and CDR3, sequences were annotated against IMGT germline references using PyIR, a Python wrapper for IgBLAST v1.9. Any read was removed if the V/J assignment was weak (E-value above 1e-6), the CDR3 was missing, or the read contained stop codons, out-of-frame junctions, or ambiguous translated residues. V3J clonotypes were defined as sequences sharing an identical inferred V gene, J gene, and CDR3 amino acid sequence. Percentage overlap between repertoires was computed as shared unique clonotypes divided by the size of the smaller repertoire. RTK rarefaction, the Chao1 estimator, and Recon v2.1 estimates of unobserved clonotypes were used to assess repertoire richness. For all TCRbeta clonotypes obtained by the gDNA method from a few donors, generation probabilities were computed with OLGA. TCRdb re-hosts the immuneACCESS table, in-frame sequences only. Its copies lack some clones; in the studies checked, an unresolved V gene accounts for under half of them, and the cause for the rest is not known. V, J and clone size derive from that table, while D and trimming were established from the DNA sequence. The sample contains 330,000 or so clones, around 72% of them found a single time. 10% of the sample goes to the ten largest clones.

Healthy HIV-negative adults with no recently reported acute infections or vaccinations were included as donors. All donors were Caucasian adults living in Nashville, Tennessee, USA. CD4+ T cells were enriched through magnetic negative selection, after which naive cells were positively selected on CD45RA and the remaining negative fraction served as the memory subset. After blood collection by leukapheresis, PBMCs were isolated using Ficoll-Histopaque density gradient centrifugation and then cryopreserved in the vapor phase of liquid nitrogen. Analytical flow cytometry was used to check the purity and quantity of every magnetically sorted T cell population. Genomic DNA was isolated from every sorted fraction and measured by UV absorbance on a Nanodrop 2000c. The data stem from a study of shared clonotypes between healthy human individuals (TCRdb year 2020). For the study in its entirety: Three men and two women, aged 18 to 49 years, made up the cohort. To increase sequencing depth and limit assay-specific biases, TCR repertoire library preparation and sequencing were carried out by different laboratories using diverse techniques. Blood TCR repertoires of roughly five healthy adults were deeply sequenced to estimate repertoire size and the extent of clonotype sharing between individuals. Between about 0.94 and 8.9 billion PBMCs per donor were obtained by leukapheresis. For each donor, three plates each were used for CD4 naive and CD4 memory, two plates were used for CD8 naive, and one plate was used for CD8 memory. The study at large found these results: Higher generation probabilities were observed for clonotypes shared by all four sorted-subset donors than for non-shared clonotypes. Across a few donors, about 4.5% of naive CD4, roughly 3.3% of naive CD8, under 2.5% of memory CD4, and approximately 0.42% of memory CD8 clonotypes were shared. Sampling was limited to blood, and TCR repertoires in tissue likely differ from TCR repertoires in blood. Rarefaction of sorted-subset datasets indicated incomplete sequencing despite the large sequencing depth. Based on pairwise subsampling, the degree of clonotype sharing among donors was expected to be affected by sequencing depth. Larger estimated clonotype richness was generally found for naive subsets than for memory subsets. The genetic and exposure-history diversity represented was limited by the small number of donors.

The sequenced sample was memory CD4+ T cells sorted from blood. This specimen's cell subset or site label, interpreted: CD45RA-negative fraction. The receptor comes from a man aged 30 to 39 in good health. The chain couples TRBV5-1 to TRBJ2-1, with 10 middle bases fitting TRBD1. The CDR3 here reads CASGLPGQGYNEQFF. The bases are TGCGCCAGCGGACTCCCGGGACAGGGGTACAATGAGCAGTTCTTC.